The entry below gives a single T cell receptor (beta chain) sequence along with its context. Its antigen remains unidentified. This sample is drawn from a study of cytomegalovirus exposure and HLA in healthy donors. Overall study results and limits: A classifier reportedly called cytomegalovirus status with high sensitivity and specificity. An analysis was carried out at a later point. It showed that HLA-associated TCR beta chains were more clonally expanded than equally common non-associated chains. Later on, a genetic analysis was performed. It linked a missense variant in DCLRE1C with V- and J-gene trimming of TCR beta.

PCR amplification relied on 60 Vbeta primers (plus 13 Jbeta primers). Data came from immunoSEQ multiplex PCR; TCRdb stores just in-frame clones and leaves some out. The sample includes around 150,000 clones, roughly 77% of them seen just once. This sequence originates from a male donor in good health and CMV-seronegative. Sequenced material: PBMCs.

The CDR3 sequence is CASSQTARINSPLHF. CDR3 DNA: TGTGCCAGCAGCCAGACAGCACGGATTAATTCACCCCTCCACTTT. The chain carries TRBV6-1 and TRBJ1-6; a weak D match, TRBD1 (5 bases). Per the germline V gene, CDR1 is MNHNS and CDR2 is SASEGT. V dropped 6 bases and J dropped 6 bases, with 15 bases sitting between them. The CDR3 totals 15 residues.